The 5 T cell receptor beta chains reported below all come from one sample, sequenced in a study of T cells in Graves' hyperthyroidism and ophthalmopathy. It was RNA transcripts that yielded the amplified TCR beta CDR3 regions. The study used the HTBI primer set for a first-round RT-PCR of the TCR CDR3. TCRdb analysed the multiplex PCR reads with MiXCR anew, one entry per CDR3 protein. The repertoire holds around 520,000 distinct CDR3 sequences, with approximately 15% as singletons. The source material was blood. The receptors here all came from a woman aged 35 to 49 with Graves' hyperthyroidism.

This clonotype was detected many times. This sequence joins TRBV2 and TRBJ1-5; D not resolved. In germline, CDR1 is SNHLY, CDR2 FYNNEI. Trimming left V 4 bases short and J 4 bases short, with 11 bases between. The CDR3 runs to 14 residues. This CDR3 is CASSAGKRNQPQHF. The DNA of the CDR3 is TGTGCCAGCAGTGCTGGGAAAAGGAATCAGCCCCAGCATTTT.

This clonotype occurred many times. This chain uses TRBV9 with TRBJ2-1, with 12 bases that match TRBD2. The CDR3 runs to 17 residues. The J segment lost 6 bases and the V segment lost 3 bases, leaving 10 bases of the junction unmatched. Germline CDR1 and CDR2: SGDLS and YYNGEE. The CDR3 loop reads CASSAARGTSGLNEQFF. The CDR3 DNA reads as TGTGCCAGCAGCGCAGCAAGAGGGACTAGCGGGCTCAATGAGCAGTTCTTC.

This clonotype came up many times. The V gene is TRBV2, the J gene TRBJ2-2, with D perhaps TRBD1 or TRBD2 (5 bases each). The CDR3 is made up of 15 amino acids. V was cut by 3 bases and J by 6 bases, with 14 bases left in between. Germline assignment: CDR1 SNHLY and CDR2 FYNNEI. The DNA for the CDR3 is TGTGCCAGCAGTGATTGGGGGAGTGCAGCCGGGGAGCTGTTTTTT. Residues: CASSDWGSAAGELFF.

This clonotype was detected many times. The CDR3: CASSPSGGEQYF. In nucleotides, the CDR3 is TGTGCCAGCTCACCAAGCGGCGGCGAGCAGTACTTC. V is TRBV18 and J is TRBJ2-7; perhaps TRBD2 as D (5 bases). The CDR3 loop spans 12 amino acids. V was clipped by 2 bases and J by 6 bases, with 8 bases between them. CDR1 is KGHSH and CDR2 is LQKENI in the germline V gene.

This chain links TRBV7-2 with TRBJ1-2; possibly TRBD1 for D (6 bases). This CDR3 has 15 amino acids. V shed 4 bases and J shed 8 bases, with 20 bases lying between them. Germline lookup yields CDR1 SGHTA and CDR2 FQGNSA. The DNA for the CDR3 is TGTGCCAGCAGCTCAGAAGGTCAGGGGAGTAAGGGCTACACCTTC. Its translation is CASSSEGQGSKGYTF.